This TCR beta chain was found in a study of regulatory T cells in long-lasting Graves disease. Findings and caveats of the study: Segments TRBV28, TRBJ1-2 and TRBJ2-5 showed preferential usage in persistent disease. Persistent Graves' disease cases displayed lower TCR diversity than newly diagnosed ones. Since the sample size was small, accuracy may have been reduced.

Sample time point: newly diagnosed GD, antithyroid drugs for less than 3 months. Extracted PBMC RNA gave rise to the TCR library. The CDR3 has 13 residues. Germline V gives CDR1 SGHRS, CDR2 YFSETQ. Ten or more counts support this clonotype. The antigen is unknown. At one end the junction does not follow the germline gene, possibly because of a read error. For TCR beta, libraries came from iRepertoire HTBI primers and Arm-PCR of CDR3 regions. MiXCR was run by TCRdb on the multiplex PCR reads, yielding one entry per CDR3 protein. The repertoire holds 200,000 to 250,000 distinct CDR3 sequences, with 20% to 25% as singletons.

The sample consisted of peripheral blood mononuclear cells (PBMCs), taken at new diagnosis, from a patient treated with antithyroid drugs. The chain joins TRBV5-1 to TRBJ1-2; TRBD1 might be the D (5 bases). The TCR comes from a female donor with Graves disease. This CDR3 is CASSLVSGYGYTF. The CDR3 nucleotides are TGTGCCAGCAGCTTGGTTTCAGGGTACGGCTACACCTTC.